These 5 T cell receptor beta chains were sequenced from one sample in a study of molecular identifiers for immune sequencing clone quantification. MiXCR, run by TCRdb on the PCR reads, gives a single entry per CDR3 protein. The sample includes roughly 630,000 distinct CDR3 sequences, 25% of them seen just once. The specimen was naive CD8+ T cells from blood, with Jurkat cell RNA spiked in. Subset in this sample: FACS-sorted CD8+CD4-CCR7+CD45RA+ naive T cells. The origin of the receptors is a human donor in good health. Some libraries in this study had Jurkat cell RNA spiked in.

This clonotype was recorded many times. The rearrangement uses TRBV28 and TRBJ1-2; 9 nucleotides match TRBD1. Germline trimming cut 6 bases from V and 8 bases from J; bases unmatched to any gene: 7. Germline V gene lookup returns CDR1 MDHEN and CDR2 SYDVKM. This CDR3 is 13 amino acids long. This CDR3 is CASRQTGGDGYTF. CDR3 in DNA: TGTGCCAGCAGGCAAACAGGGGGCGACGGCTACACCTTC.

To note about this clonotype: Being one base from a much bigger clone, this may be a read error. The chain is built from TRBV27 and TRBJ2-2, with 8 positions matching TRBD1. Germline CDR1 and CDR2: MNHEY and SMNVEV (reference sequence). This CDR3 spans 16 amino acids. CDR3 amino acids: CASSLTGDLNTGEPFF. Written as DNA, the CDR3 is TGTGCCAGCAGTCTGACAGGGGACTTAAACACCGGGGAGCCGTTTTTT.

This clonotype was observed many times. This chain uses TRBV5-8 with TRBJ2-3, with 12 bases aligning to TRBD2. CDR3 length: 15 amino acids. Germline CDR1 and CDR2: SGHTS and YDEGEE. The V and J ends lost 4 bases and 6 bases, in that order; junction bases with no gene match: 6. The CDR3: CASSLGLAGMDTQYF. CDR3 coding DNA: TGTGCCAGCAGCCTAGGACTAGCGGGAATGGATACGCAGTATTTT.

This clonotype appeared a single time. As DNA, the CDR3 is TGTGCCAGCAGTTACGCGGGACTTACCTACGAGCAGTACTTC. Protein: CASSYAGLTYEQYF. V gene TRBV6-2 or TRBV6-3 combines with J gene TRBJ2-7; the D gene is possibly TRBD2 (6 bases). The CDR3 is 14 residues long. Trimming left V 2 bases short and J 2 bases short, with 10 bases between. Germline V CDR1 and CDR2: MNHEY, SVGEGT.

In its sample, this clonotype was seen a few times. A much larger clone differs from this one at a single base, so this may be a read error. The chain is built from TRBV4-3 and TRBJ1-1; D unresolved. The germline V gene has CDR1 LGHNA and CDR2 YSLEER. The CDR3 is made up of 15 amino acids. For the CDR3, the DNA is TGCGCCGGCAGCCAAGATATCGGCCGGTACACTGAAGCTTTCTTT. Amino acids: CAGSQDIGRYTEAFF.